The 9 T cell receptor beta chains presented below share a single source sample, sequenced in a study of cytomegalovirus exposure and HLA in healthy donors. Some clones are missing from TCRdb's copy, which holds only in-frame ones; the method was immunoSEQ multiplex PCR. The repertoire consists of about 150,000 clones, with just under 90% occurring once and the leading ten covering roughly 6.4%. Source material: PBMCs. All receptors come from a woman in her twenties or thirties in good health and CMV-seropositive.

The table lists this clone with a few counts. This sequence joins TRBV6-5 and TRBJ2-7, with TRBD1 matching 8 bases. Germline V lookup: CDR1 MNHEY, CDR2 SVGAGI. V trimming: 1 base; J trimming: 4 bases; junction bases outside the gene matches: 3. The CDR3 runs to 14 residues. The CDR3 loop reads CASSYYDRGYEQYF. The CDR3 nucleotides are TGTGCCAGCAGTTACTACGACAGGGGTTACGAGCAGTACTTC.

The chain employs TRBV6-1 and TRBJ2-5; 9 positions agree with TRBD1. Unmatched junction bases numbered 7, after V lost 6 bases and J lost 2 bases. This CDR3 region has 15 residues. In germline, CDR1 is MNHNS, CDR2 SASEGT. CDR3 sequence: CASREGQGGQETQYF. CDR3 nucleotide sequence: TGTGCCAGCAGGGAGGGACAGGGAGGACAAGAGACCCAGTACTTC.

This clone was picked up one time. The chain is built from TRBV4-1 and TRBJ2-7; D call uncertain. Germline lookup yields CDR1 MGHRA and CDR2 YSYEKL. The CDR3 contains 15 residues. V lost 1 base to trimming and J lost 3 bases, with 13 bases between them. This CDR3 is CASSQVEGTDYEQYF. The CDR3 bases are TGCGCCAGCAGCCAAGTGGAAGGAACAGACTACGAGCAGTACTTC.

This clone was recorded once. The J gene is TRBJ2-7, the V gene TRBV4-1; D is possibly TRBD1 (6 bases). V was clipped by 0 bases and J by 4 bases, with 13 bases between them. CDR1 is MGHRA and CDR2 is YSYEKL in the germline V gene. The CDR3 is 15 amino acids. The CDR3 nucleotides read TGCGCCAGCAGCCAAGATGCAGGACAGACTTACGAGCAGTACTTC. Protein product: CASSQDAGQTYEQYF.

This clone was detected ten times or more. V is TRBV2 and J is TRBJ2-5, with 9 bases lining up with TRBD1. CDR1 and CDR2 (germline): SNHLY, FYNNEI. The CDR3 is 14 amino acids. The trim removed 6 bases at V and 6 bases at J, leaving 8 bases unmatched. The CDR3 nucleotides read TGTGCCAGCAGCCTACAGGGGGCGGCGAAGACCCAGTACTTC. The encoded protein is CASSLQGAAKTQYF.

This chain joins TRBV9 and TRBJ2-2; 8 bases match TRBD1. The germline V gene has CDR1 SGDLS and CDR2 YYNGEE. This CDR3 has 20 amino acids. Trimming took 4 bases from V and 4 from J; bases not matched to a gene: 21. The CDR3: CASSLRDLRSGGWGTGELFF. Written as DNA, the CDR3 is TGTGCCAGCAGCCTACGAGATTTACGATCAGGGGGCTGGGGCACCGGGGAGCTGTTTTTT.

V is TRBV1 and J is TRBJ2-1; TRBD1, as called in the table, went unchecked against the DNA. TRBV1 has pseudogene status. The CDR3 extends over 16 amino acids. CDR3 protein: CTSSQAGTGGYNEQFF. Written as DNA, the CDR3 is TGCACCAGCAGCCAGGCCGGGACAGGGGGGTACAATGAGCAGTTCTTC.

The chain joins TRBV12-5 to TRBJ2-1, with 10 nucleotides matching TRBD1. The germline V gene has CDR1 LGHNT and CDR2 FRNRAP. V shed 0 bases and J 8 bases; nucleotides not matched to a gene: 10. There are 17 residues in the CDR3. Here the CDR3 reads CASGLVPDGTGVDEQFF. Here the CDR3 DNA reads TGTGCTAGTGGTTTGGTTCCCGACGGGACAGGGGTCGATGAGCAGTTCTTC.

The V and J genes are TRBV4-1 and TRBJ1-5, with a weak D call TRBD1 (5 bases). Germline CDR1 reads MGHRA; CDR2 reads YSYEKL. Trimming took off 1 base at V and 6 bases at J, with 22 bases between the two ends. The CDR3 has 18 amino acids. Here the CDR3 reads CASSQGRWRGRVGQPQHF. CDR3 bases: TGCGCCAGCAGCCAAGGACGCTGGCGTGGCAGGGTGGGTCAGCCCCAGCATTTT.